A single sample is the source of the 9 T cell receptor beta chains below, sequenced in a study of blood T cell repertoires in COVID-19. Assay used: immunoSEQ multiplex PCR; TCRdb lists only in-frame clones, some missing. Of approximately 90,000 clones in the sample, 81% are singletons; the top ten hold about 4.1%. Material: peripheral blood. Source of these receptors: a man between 60 and 70 years old with acute or convalescent COVID-19.

The chain employs TRBV5-4 and TRBJ2-3, with 13 bases lining up with TRBD2. Trimming removed 4 bases from V and 8 bases from J; junction bases left unmatched: 16. CDR1 is SGHNT, CDR2 YYREEE, per germline (reference sequence). This CDR3 contains 18 residues. This chain's CDR3 is CASSLGTRLAGGEGTQYF. CDR3 coding DNA: TGTGCCAGCAGCCTGGGGACGAGACTAGCGGGGGGCGAGGGTACGCAGTATTTT.

This sequence joins TRBV4-1 and TRBJ1-1, with 7 bases identical to TRBD1. Trimming took 1 base from V and 7 from J; bases not matched to a gene: 12. Germline CDR1 and CDR2: MGHRA and YSYEKL. CDR3 size: 16 residues. The CDR3 coding sequence is TGCGCCAGCAGCCAAGCATTGGCAATCCCAGGGGGTGAAGCTTTCTTT. It codes for CASSQALAIPGGEAFF.

J is TRBJ2-1 and V is TRBV5-1; D is undetermined. Germline V gene lookup returns CDR1 SGHRS and CDR2 YFSETQ. The CDR3 totals 15 residues. Trimming pared 0 bases from V and 0 bases from J, leaving 7 bases between. CDR3 sequence: CASSLDPGSYNEQFF. For the CDR3, the DNA is TGCGCCAGCAGCTTGGATCCGGGCTCCTACAATGAGCAGTTCTTC. The entire variable domain, with the rest obtained from reference TRBV5-1 and TRBJ2-1, is as follows: KAGVTQTPRYLIKTRGQQVTLSCSPISGHRSVSWYQQTPGQGLQFLFEYFSETQRNKGNFPGRFSGRQFSNSRSEMNVSTLELGDSALYLCASSLDPGSYNEQFFGPGTRLTVL.

The chain combines TRBV7-9 with TRBJ2-7, with no clear D. Germline CDR1 and CDR2: SEHNR and FQNEAQ (reference sequence). The CDR3 has 11 amino acids. Trimming stripped 5 bases from V and 3 bases from J, with 5 bases between. This CDR3 reads CASSPNYEQYF. The CDR3 region has the DNA TGTGCCAGCAGCCCTAACTACGAGCAGTACTTC.

This clone came up a few times. This sequence joins TRBV29-1 and TRBJ1-1; a possible D gene is TRBD1 (5 bases). CDR1 and CDR2 (germline): SQVTM, ANQGSEA. V gave up 5 bases and J gave up 0 bases, with 22 bases separating them. The CDR3 contains 17 residues. This chain's CDR3 is CSVTGTLRGGMNTEAFF. The CDR3 coding sequence is TGCAGCGTTACTGGGACGCTACGGGGAGGAATGAACACTGAAGCTTTCTTT. Full variable domain (outside the CDR3, taken from reference TRBV29-1 and TRBJ1-1): SAVISQKPSRDICQRGTSLTIQCQVDSQVTMMFWYRQQPGQSLTLIATANQGSEATYESGFVIDKFPISRPNLTFSTLTVSNMSPEDSSIYLCSVTGTLRGGMNTEAFFGQGTRLTVV.

The chain carries TRBV7-2 and TRBJ2-7, with D maybe TRBD1 (6 bases). Germline lookup yields CDR1 SGHTA and CDR2 FQGNSA. Trimming removed 1 base at V and 6 bases at J, with 13 bases between. This CDR3 region has 14 residues. CDR3 DNA: TGTGCCAGCAGCTTAGACAGGGTGTTGGTCGAGCAGTACTTC. Its translation: CASSLDRVLVEQYF.

V and J are TRBV7-9 and TRBJ1-1; possibly TRBD1 for D (5 bases). V was clipped by 3 bases and J by 5 bases, with 19 bases between them. The CDR3 spans 16 residues. CDR1 is SEHNR and CDR2 is FQNEAQ in the germline V gene (reference sequence). The CDR3 sequence is CASSFPRAKGLTEAFF. As DNA, the CDR3 is TGTGCCAGCAGCTTCCCAAGAGCGAAGGGGTTAACTGAAGCTTTCTTT.

The chain joins TRBV21-1 to TRBJ1-6; the listed D gene, TRBD1, was not tested against the DNA. TRBV21-1 is termed a pseudogene. This CDR3 spans 14 amino acids. The CDR3 DNA is TGTGCCAGCACCCAAAGGGACAGGGGTTCACCCCTCCACTTT. Protein product: CASTQRDRGSPLHF.

This clone was seen a few times. The gene calls are TRBV7-3 and TRBJ2-3, with a possible D match to TRBD1 (6 bases). V was cut by 0 bases and J by 4 bases, with 14 bases left in between. The V gene's germline CDR1 is SGHTA and CDR2 FQGTGA. The CDR3 is made up of 16 amino acids. This chain's CDR3 is CASSLTPGDTSDTQYF. The DNA of the CDR3 is TGTGCCAGCAGCTTAACCCCCGGGGACACATCAGATACGCAGTATTTT.